The T cell receptor beta chain under discussion was sequenced for a study of T cell responses to AZD1222 COVID-19 vaccine. Findings and limits, study-wide: Dominant CD4 TCR responses targeted spike regions 160-218 and 743-854. Of spike-specific TCRs, nearly half reportedly target regions left unmutated in variants. Just five to seven AZD1222 recipients tested seropositive at baseline. Repertoire sampling was restricted to post-peak T cell response timepoints.

Germline lookup yields CDR1 MNHEY and CDR2 SVGAGI. The trim removed 0 bases at V and 8 bases at J, leaving 6 bases unmatched. This CDR3 is built from 16 residues. Concerning this clone: What it recognizes is unknown.

Repertoires were generated with immunoSEQ multiplex PCR, while TCRdb's copy carries only in-frame clones and drops some. The top ten hold roughly 1.3% of the sample, which has about 210,000 clones, 85% to 95% seen once. Sequencing was performed on peripheral blood, taken on day 0 of AZD1222 vaccination. The rearrangement links TRBV6-5 to TRBJ2-1; TRBD2 agrees at 11 bases. This TCR was sampled from an adult in good health. Here the CDR3 reads CASSYSIAGGNDEQFF. CDR3 nucleotide sequence: TGTGCCAGCAGTTACTCGATAGCGGGGGGGAACGATGAGCAGTTCTTC.